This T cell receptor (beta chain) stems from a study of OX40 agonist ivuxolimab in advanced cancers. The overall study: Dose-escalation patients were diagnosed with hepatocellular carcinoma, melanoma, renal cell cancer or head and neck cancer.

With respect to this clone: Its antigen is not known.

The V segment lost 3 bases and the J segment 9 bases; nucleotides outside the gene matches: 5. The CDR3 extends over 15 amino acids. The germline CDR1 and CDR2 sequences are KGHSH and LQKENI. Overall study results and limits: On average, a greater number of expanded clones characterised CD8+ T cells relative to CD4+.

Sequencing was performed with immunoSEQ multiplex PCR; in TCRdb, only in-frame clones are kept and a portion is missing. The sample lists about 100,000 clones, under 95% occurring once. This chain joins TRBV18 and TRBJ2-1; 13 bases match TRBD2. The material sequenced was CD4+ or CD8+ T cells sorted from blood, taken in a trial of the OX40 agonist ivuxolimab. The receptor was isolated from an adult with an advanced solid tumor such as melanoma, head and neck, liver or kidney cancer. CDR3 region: CASSPGTSGKVEQFF. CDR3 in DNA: TGTGCCAGCTCACCCGGGACTAGCGGGAAGGTTGAGCAGTTCTTC.